The clone carrying this T cell receptor beta chain was seen only a few times. Its target is not known. This sample was included in a study of post-analysis software for immune sequencing data. Study outcomes and limitations: A few TRBV segments appeared more often in patients than in controls, and TRBV5-6, TRBV5-1 and TRBV20-1 were among these.

The CDR3 is made up of 14 amino acids. Trimming removed 1 base at V and 4 bases at J, with 8 bases between. Germline CDR1 LGHNA, CDR2 YNFKEQ. Every TCR beta cDNA library bore unique molecular identifiers. Each CDR3 protein gets one entry after TCRdb re-called the PCR reads with MiXCR. The profile shows roughly 580,000 distinct CDR3 sequences, 40% to 50% of them singletons. The J gene is TRBJ2-1, the V gene TRBV4-2; D is tentatively TRBD1 or TRBD2 (5 bases each). This clonotype originated in a girl aged 10-17 years with multiple sclerosis. Specimen: blood. The CDR3 loop is CASSQAGTYNEQFF. The CDR3 coding sequence is TGTGCCAGCAGCCAAGCGGGGACGTACAATGAGCAGTTCTTC.